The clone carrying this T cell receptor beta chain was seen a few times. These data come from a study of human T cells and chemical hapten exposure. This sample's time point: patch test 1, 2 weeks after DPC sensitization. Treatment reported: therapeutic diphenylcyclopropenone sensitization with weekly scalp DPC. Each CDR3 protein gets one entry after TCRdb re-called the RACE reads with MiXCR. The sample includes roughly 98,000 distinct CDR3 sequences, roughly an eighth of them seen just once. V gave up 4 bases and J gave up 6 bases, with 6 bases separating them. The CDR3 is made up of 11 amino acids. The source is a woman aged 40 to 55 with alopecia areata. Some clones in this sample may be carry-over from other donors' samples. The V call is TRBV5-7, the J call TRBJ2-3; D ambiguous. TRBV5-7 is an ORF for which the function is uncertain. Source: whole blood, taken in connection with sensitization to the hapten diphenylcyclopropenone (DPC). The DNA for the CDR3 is TGTGCCAGCAGCCCGCGGGATACGCAGTATTTT. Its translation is CASSPRDTQYF.